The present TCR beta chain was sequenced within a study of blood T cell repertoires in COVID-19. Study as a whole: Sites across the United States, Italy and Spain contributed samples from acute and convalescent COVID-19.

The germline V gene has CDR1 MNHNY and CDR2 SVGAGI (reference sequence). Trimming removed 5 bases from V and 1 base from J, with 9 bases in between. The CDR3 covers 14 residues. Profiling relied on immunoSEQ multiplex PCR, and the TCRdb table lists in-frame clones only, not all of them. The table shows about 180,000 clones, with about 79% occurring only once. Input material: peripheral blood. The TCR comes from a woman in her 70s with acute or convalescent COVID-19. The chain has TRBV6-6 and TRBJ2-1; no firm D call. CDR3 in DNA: TGTGCCAGCAGTCACGACAATTCCTACAATGAGCAGTTCTTC. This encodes CASSHDNSYNEQFF.